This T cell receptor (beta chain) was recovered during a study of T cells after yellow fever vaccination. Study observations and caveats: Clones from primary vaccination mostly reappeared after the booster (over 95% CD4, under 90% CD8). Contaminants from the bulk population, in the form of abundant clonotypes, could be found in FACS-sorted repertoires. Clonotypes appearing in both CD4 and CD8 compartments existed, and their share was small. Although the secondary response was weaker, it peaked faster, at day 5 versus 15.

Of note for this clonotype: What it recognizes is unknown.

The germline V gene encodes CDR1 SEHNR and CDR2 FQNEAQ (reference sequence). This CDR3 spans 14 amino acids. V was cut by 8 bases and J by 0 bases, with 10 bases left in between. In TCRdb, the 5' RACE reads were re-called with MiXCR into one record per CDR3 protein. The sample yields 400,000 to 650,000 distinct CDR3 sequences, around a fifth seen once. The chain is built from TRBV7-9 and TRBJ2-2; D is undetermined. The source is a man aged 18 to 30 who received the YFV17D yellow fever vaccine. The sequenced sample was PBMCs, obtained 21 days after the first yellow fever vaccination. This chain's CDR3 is CASERYSNTGELFF. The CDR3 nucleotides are TGTGCCAGCGAACGTTATTCGAACACCGGGGAGCTGTTTTTT.